The 17 T cell receptor beta chains below were found in one sample sequenced in a study of shared clonotypes between healthy human individuals. The protocol was immunoSEQ multiplex PCR, while the TCRdb copy is restricted to in-frame clones and leaves out a portion. There are hundreds of thousands of clones in the sample; roughly 73% occur only once, and 1.5% to 2% lies in the top ten. The specimen was memory CD4+ T cells sorted from blood. As to subset: CD45RA-negative fraction. These receptors all stem from a woman aged 25 to 39 in good health.

The chain has TRBV28 and TRBJ1-1, with unresolved D. Germline V gene lookup returns CDR1 MDHEN and CDR2 SYDVKM. CDR3 length: 14 amino acids. The V end was cut by 6 bases, the J end by 0 bases, with 11 bases between. The CDR3 DNA reads TGTGCCAGCAGGACCTTCGGCCTGAACACTGAAGCTTTCTTT. Its translation: CASRTFGLNTEAFF.

The chain uses TRBV6-5 and TRBJ2-1; 10 nucleotides align to TRBD2. The CDR3 totals 15 residues. The trim removed 5 bases at V and 8 bases at J, leaving 9 bases unmatched. Germline V gene data show CDR1 as MNHEY and CDR2 as SVGAGI. CDR3 sequence reads: CASSPRLAGVYEQFF. The CDR3 nucleotides read TGTGCCAGCAGTCCACGGCTAGCGGGAGTCTATGAGCAGTTCTTC.

The V call is TRBV2, the J call TRBJ2-2; 10 positions agree with TRBD2. The CDR3 is 15 residues long. From germline, CDR1 is SNHLY and CDR2 FYNNEI. V shed 5 bases and J 3 bases; nucleotides not matched to a gene: 3. This CDR3 reads CASSRTSGYTGELFF. The CDR3 DNA is TGTGCCAGCAGTCGGACTAGCGGTTACACCGGGGAGCTGTTTTTT.

The V and J genes are TRBV11-2 and TRBJ2-2; the match to TRBD2 covers 7 bases. The CDR3 runs to 15 residues. V was pared by 3 bases and J by 4 bases, with 5 bases of the junction left unmatched. The germline CDR1 and CDR2 sequences are SGHAT and FQNNGV. The CDR3 sequence: CASSFTSAGTGELFF. The DNA for the CDR3 is TGTGCCAGCAGCTTCACTAGCGCGGGCACCGGGGAGCTGTTTTTT.

The CDR3 loop is CASSGDQDTQYF. CDR3 sequence (DNA): TGTGCCAGCAGCGGAGATCAAGATACGCAGTATTTT. This chain joins TRBV2 and TRBJ2-3; D not certain. Trimming took 6 bases from V and 5 from J, leaving 9 bases between them. The CDR3 extends over 12 amino acids. Germline assignment: CDR1 SNHLY and CDR2 FYNNEI.

V gene TRBV10-2 combines with J gene TRBJ2-1; D remains unclear. The CDR3 has 11 amino acids. Germline V gives CDR1 WSHSY, CDR2 SAAADI. With 8 bases removed from V and 8 bases from J, the gap between germline ends came to 10 bases. CDR3 nucleotide sequence: TGCGCCAGCGCAAGGTTGGATGAGCAGTTCTTC. Translating gives CASARLDEQFF.

This clone showed up just a few times. This chain connects TRBV7-9 to TRBJ2-7; no firm D call. In germline, CDR1 is SEHNR, CDR2 FQNEAQ (reference sequence). The V gene lost 3 bases and the J gene lost 3 bases, with 6 bases spanning the gap. This CDR3 contains 12 residues. The CDR3 DNA reads TGTGCCAGCAGCTTTGACCACTACGAGCAGTACTTC. Protein sequence: CASSFDHYEQYF.

The genes are TRBV18 and TRBJ2-7; a weak D match, TRBD2 (6 bases). Trimming cost V 3 bases and J 5 bases, with 14 bases left between them. Germline-derived CDR1 and CDR2 are KGHSH and LQKENI. CDR3 size: 14 residues. CDR3 coding DNA: TGTGCCAGCTCACCTCAGGGAGGCCCTGACGAGCAGTACTTC. Translated, it gives CASSPQGGPDEQYF.

The sample holds a few counts of this clone. The rearrangement joins TRBV28 to TRBJ2-7; possibly TRBD2 for D (5 bases). Trimming left V 7 bases short and J 5 bases short, with 12 bases between. The CDR3 runs 12 residues. Per germline, CDR1 MDHEN and CDR2 SYDVKM. CDR3 amino acids: CASKRELNEQYF. The CDR3 DNA follows: TGTGCCAGCAAGAGGGAATTGAACGAGCAGTACTTC.

The chain recombines TRBV11-3 with TRBJ2-7; D might be TRBD1 (6 bases). V lost 4 bases to trimming and J lost 6 bases, with 13 bases between them. The CDR3 is made up of 13 amino acids. Germline CDR1 and CDR2: SGHNT and YENEEA. The CDR3 nucleotides are TGTGCCAGCAGCTGGGGGCTGCGTGGCGAGCAGTACTTC. It codes for CASSWGLRGEQYF.

The V gene is TRBV28, the J gene TRBJ2-2, with 8 bases aligning to TRBD2. V dropped 6 bases and J dropped 7; count of bases not matched to a gene: 7. Germline V gives CDR1 MDHEN, CDR2 SYDVKM. The CDR3 extends over 14 amino acids. Here the CDR3 reads CASSHGGVLGELFF. CDR3 sequence (DNA): TGTGCCAGCAGCCACGGGGGGGTCCTCGGGGAGCTGTTTTTT. Using reference TRBV28 and TRBJ2-2 for the parts outside the CDR3, the full variable domain is DVKVTQSSRYLVKRTGEKVFLECVQDMDHENMFWYRQDPGLGLRLIYFSYDVKMKEKGDIPEGYSVSREKKERFSLILESASTNQTSMYLCASSHGGVLGELFFGEGSRLTVL.

V usage is TRBV7-9 and J usage is TRBJ2-7, with 7 bases aligning to TRBD1. V lost 0 bases to trimming and J lost 6 bases; unmatched junction nucleotides: 2. The CDR3 totals 13 residues. CDR1 is SEHNR and CDR2 is FQNEAQ in the germline V gene (reference sequence). The CDR3 is CASSLARQGEQYF. Written as DNA, the CDR3 is TGTGCCAGCAGCTTAGCCAGACAGGGCGAGCAGTACTTC. The variable domain in full, completed from reference TRBV7-9 and TRBJ2-7, reads DTGVSQNPRHKITKRGQNVTFRCDPISEHNRLYWYRQTLGQGPEFLTYFQNEAQLEKSRLLSDRFSAERPKGSFSTLEIQRTEQGDSAMYLCASSLARQGEQYFGPGTRLTVT.

The genes are TRBV30 and TRBJ1-5; possible D gene TRBD1, 6 bases. CDR1 is GTSNPN and CDR2 is SVGIG in the germline V gene (reference sequence). Trimming pared 3 bases from V and 7 bases from J, leaving 13 bases between. The CDR3 runs to 13 residues. The CDR3 region is CAWSWGLDQPQHF. In DNA, the CDR3 is TGTGCCTGGAGCTGGGGGCTGGACCAGCCCCAGCATTTT.

The chain couples TRBV5-6 to TRBJ2-7; no clear D. The germline V gene has CDR1 SGHDT and CDR2 YYEEEE. The V end was cut by 4 bases, the J end by 2 bases, with 19 bases between. This CDR3 spans 16 amino acids. CDR3 DNA: TGTGCCAGCAGCCCCGGATGGGCGCAGGCCGCCTACGAGCAGTACTTC. Residues: CASSPGWAQAAYEQYF. The full variable domain, with the rest looked up from reference TRBV5-6 and TRBJ2-7, is DAGVTQSPTHLIKTRGQQVTLRCSPKSGHDTVSWYQQALGQGPQFIFQYYEEEERQRGNFPDRFSGHQFPNYSSELNVNALLLGDSALYLCASSPGWAQAAYEQYFGPGTRLTVT.

Here the CDR3 DNA reads TGTGCCAGCAGCCAAGATTGGTCGACAGCGACTTTCTTACGTGGTCAACTTCCTTACGAGCAGTACTTC. Translation gives CASSQDWSTATFLRGQLPYEQYF. The chain uses TRBV14 and TRBJ2-7; the D gene is possibly TRBD1 (5 bases). Germline CDR1 reads SGHDN; CDR2 reads FVKESK. The CDR3 has 23 residues. Trimming shortened V by 0 bases and J by 4 bases, and 37 bases separated the two germline ends. The complete variable domain, with remaining parts taken from reference TRBV14 and TRBJ2-7, reads EAGVTQFPSHSVIEKGQTVTLRCDPISGHDNLYWYRRVMGKEIKFLLHFVKESKQDESGMPNNRFLAERTGGTYSTLKVQPAELEDSGVYFCASSQDWSTATFLRGQLPYEQYFGPGTRLTVT.

This rearrangement joins TRBV4-1 to TRBJ2-2, with D possibly matching TRBD2 (5 bases). Trimming shortened V by 6 bases and J by 7 bases, and 6 bases separated the two germline ends. CDR3 size: 11 residues. Germline CDR1 MGHRA, CDR2 YSYEKL. CDR3 in amino acids: CASSRDGELFF. As DNA, the CDR3 is TGCGCCAGCAGTCGGGACGGGGAGCTGTTTTTT.

J is TRBJ2-7 and V is TRBV18, with 12 bases fitting TRBD1. This CDR3 contains 15 residues. After removal of 5 bases from V and 5 bases from J, the junction contained 7 bases not matched to a gene. The germline V gene has CDR1 KGHSH and CDR2 LQKENI. The CDR3 DNA sequence: TGTGCCAGCTCAACAACGGGGACAGGGGGCAACGAGCAGTACTTC. It yields the protein CASSTTGTGGNEQYF.